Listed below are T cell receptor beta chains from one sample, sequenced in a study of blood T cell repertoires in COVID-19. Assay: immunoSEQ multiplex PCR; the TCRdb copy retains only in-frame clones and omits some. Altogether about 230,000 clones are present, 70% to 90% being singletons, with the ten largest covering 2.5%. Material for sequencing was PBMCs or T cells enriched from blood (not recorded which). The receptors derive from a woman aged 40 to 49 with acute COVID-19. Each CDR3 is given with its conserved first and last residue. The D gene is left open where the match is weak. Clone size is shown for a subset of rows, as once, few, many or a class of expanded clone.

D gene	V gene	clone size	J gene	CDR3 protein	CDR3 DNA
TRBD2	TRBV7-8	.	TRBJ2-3	CASTSGAGERTDTQYF	TGTGCCAGCACATCCGGAGCGGGAGAACGCACAGATACGCAGTATTTT
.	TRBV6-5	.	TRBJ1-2	CASSPTGSWSYTF	TGTGCCAGCAGTCCTACGGGTAGTTGGAGCTACACCTTC
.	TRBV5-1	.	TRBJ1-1	CASSSGGTEAFF	TGCGCCAGCAGCTCCGGGGGGACTGAAGCTTTCTTT
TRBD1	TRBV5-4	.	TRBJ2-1	CASSPGQGYNEQFF	TGTGCCAGCAGCCCTGGACAGGGTTATAATGAGCAGTTCTTC
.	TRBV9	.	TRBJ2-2	CASSVGRNYGAGELFF	TGTGCCAGCAGCGTAGGAAGGAACTACGGCGCCGGGGAGCTGTTTTTT
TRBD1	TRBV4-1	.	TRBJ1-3	CASSQEEGAGNTIYF	TGCGCCAGCAGCCAAGAGGAGGGGGCCGGAAACACCATATATTTT
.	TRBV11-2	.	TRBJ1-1	CASSLDRGTLEAFF	TGTGCCAGCAGCTTAGATCGAGGAACCCTTGAAGCTTTCTTT
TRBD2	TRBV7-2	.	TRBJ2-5	CASVQRGAGETQYF	TGTGCCAGCGTCCAGCGGGGGGCCGGAGAGACCCAGTACTTC
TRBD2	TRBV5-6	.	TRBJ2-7	CASSFRTSPPYEQYF	TGTGCCAGCAGCTTCAGGACTAGTCCTCCCTACGAGCAGTACTTC
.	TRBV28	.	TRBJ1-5	CASSPGTNIQPQHF	TGTGCCAGCAGCCCTGGGACAAATATTCAGCCCCAGCATTTT
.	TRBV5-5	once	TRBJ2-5	CASSPRIRETQYF	TGTGCCAGCAGCCCCAGGATTCGGGAGACCCAGTACTTC
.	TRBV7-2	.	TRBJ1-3	CASSLTQGLSGNTIYF	TGTGCCAGCAGCTTAACCCAGGGCCTCTCTGGAAACACCATATATTTT
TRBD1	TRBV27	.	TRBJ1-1	CASSVLQGSEAFF	TGTGCCAGCAGTGTCCTACAGGGGAGTGAAGCTTTCTTT
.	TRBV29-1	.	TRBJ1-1	CSVGSPETEAFF	TGCAGCGTTGGGAGTCCAGAAACAGAAGCTTTCTTT
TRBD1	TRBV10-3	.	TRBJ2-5	CAISESGQGWETQYF	TGTGCCATCAGTGAGTCAGGACAGGGGTGGGAGACCCAGTACTTC
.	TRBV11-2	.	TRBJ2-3	CASSLVAASTDTQYF	TGTGCCAGCAGCTTAGTAGCGGCTAGCACAGATACGCAGTATTTT
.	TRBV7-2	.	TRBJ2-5	CASSLILSRETQYF	TGTGCCAGCAGCTTAATTTTATCGAGGGAGACCCAGTACTTC
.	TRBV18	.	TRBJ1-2	CASSPGQGVSYTF	TGTGCCAGCTCACCGGGGCAGGGCGTGAGCTACACCTTC
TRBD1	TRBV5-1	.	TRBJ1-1	CASSPDRGGTEAFF	TGCGCCAGCAGCCCCGACAGGGGAGGAACTGAAGCTTTCTTT
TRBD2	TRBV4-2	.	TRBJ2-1	CASSQDKTSGGARNEQFF	TGTGCCAGCAGCCAAGATAAAACTAGCGGGGGGGCGAGGAATGAGCAGTTCTTC
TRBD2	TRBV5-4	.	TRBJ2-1	CASSLGGLAGGLDGEQFF	TGTGCCAGCAGCTTGGGGGGACTAGCGGGAGGATTGGACGGCGAGCAGTTCTTC
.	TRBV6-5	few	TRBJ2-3	CASSRRGPRTDTQYF	TGTGCCAGCAGTCGGCGGGGGCCCCGCACAGATACGCAGTATTTT
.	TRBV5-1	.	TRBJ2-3	CASSPGLLPDTQYF	TGCGCCAGCAGCCCGGGACTCCTGCCAGATACGCAGTATTTT
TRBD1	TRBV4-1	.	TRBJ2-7	CASSSAGTGVYEQYF	TGCGCCAGCAGCAGTGCCGGGACAGGAGTATACGAGCAGTACTTC
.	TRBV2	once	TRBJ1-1	CASTFRTEAFF	TGTGCCAGCACCTTCCGCACTGAAGCTTTCTTT
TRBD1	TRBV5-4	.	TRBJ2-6	CASRYTTGETGANVLTF	TGTGCCAGCAGATATACGACAGGGGAAACGGGGGCCAACGTCCTGACTTTC
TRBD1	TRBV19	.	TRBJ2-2	CASSLGGSSTGELFF	TGTGCCAGTAGTTTAGGGGGCTCGAGCACCGGGGAGCTGTTTTTT
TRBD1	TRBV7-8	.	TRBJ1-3	CASSLGGQGAVGNTIYF	TGTGCCAGCAGCTTAGGCGGACAGGGGGCGGTTGGAAACACCATATATTTT
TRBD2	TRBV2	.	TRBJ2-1	CASRKEGGTYNEQFF	TGTGCCAGCAGGAAGGAGGGAGGGACCTACAATGAGCAGTTCTTC
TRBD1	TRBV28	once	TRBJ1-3	CASSLSDRGGGNTIYF	TGTGCCAGCAGTTTATCCGACAGGGGAGGGGGAAACACCATATATTTT
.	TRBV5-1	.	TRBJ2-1	CASSLEGGSYNEQFF	TGCGCCAGCAGCTTGGAGGGGGGGTCCTACAATGAGCAGTTCTTC
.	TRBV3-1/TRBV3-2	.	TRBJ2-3	CASSQGGEQYF	TGTGCCAGCAGCCAAGGGGGGGAGCAGTATTTT
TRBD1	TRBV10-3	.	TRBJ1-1	CAISESSRGDTEAFF	TGTGCCATCAGTGAGTCGTCCAGGGGGGATACTGAAGCTTTCTTT
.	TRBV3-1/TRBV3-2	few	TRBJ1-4	CASTRTGGKLFF	TGTGCCAGCACCAGAACCGGCGGAAAACTGTTTTTT
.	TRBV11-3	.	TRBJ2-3	CASSLRQSTDTQYF	TGTGCCAGCAGCTTAAGACAGTCCACAGATACGCAGTATTTT
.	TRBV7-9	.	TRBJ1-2	CASSLAQGSHGYTF	TGTGCCAGCAGCTTAGCCCAGGGGTCCCATGGCTACACCTTC
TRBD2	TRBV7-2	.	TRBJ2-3	CASSFSGRGPGTDTQYF	TGTGCCAGCAGCTTTAGCGGGAGAGGCCCCGGCACAGATACGCAGTATTTT
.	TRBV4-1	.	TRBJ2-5	CASSLAPREETQYF	TGCGCCAGCAGCCTGGCCCCCAGGGAAGAGACCCAGTACTTC
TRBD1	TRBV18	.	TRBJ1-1	CASSRTGPGGNTEAFF	TGTGCCAGCTCACGGACAGGCCCTGGGGGGAACACTGAAGCTTTCTTT
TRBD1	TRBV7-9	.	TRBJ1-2	CASTRGDRRRTF	TGTGCCAGCACCAGGGGGGACAGGCGGAGGACCTTC
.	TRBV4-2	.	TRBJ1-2	CASSQEDWPAYGYTF	TGTGCCAGCAGCCAAGAAGACTGGCCGGCCTATGGCTACACCTTC
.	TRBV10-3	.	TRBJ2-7	CAISLGQSYEQYF	TGTGCCATCAGCCTTGGACAGTCCTACGAGCAGTACTTC
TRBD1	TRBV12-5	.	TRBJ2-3	CASGAGTGGADTQYF	TGTGCTAGTGGCGCCGGGACAGGGGGAGCAGATACGCAGTATTTT
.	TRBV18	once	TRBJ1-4	CAGSPGRTNEKLFF	TGTGCCGGCTCACCGGGGCGCACTAATGAAAAACTGTTTTTT
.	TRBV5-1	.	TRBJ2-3	CASNEAGTDTQYF	TGCGCCAGCAACGAGGCGGGCACAGATACGCAGTATTTT
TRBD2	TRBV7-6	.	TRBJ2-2	CASSLAIAGGANTGELFF	TGTGCCAGCAGCTTAGCGATAGCGGGAGGGGCGAACACCGGGGAGCTGTTTTTT
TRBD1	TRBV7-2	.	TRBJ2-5	CASSAVTGGQTQYF	TGTGCCAGCAGCGCGGTTACAGGGGGACAGACCCAGTACTTC
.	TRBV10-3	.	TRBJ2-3	CAISEGWQGRTDTQYF	TGTGCCATCAGTGAAGGGTGGCAGGGCCGCACAGATACGCAGTATTTT
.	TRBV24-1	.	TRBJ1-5	CATRGYQNRVEQPQHF	TGTGCCACCAGGGGATATCAAAACAGGGTTGAACAGCCCCAGCATTTT
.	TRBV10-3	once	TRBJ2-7	CAISESYELYEQYF	TGTGCCATCAGTGAGTCTTATGAGTTATACGAGCAGTACTTC
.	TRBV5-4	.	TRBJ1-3	CASSLVGGTGNTIYF	TGTGCCAGCAGCTTGGTCGGGGGAACAGGAAACACCATATATTTT
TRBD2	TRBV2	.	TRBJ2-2	CASSRTGGGAGELFF	TGTGCCAGCAGTCGAACTGGGGGAGGGGCCGGGGAGCTGTTTTTT
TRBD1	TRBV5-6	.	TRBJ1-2	CASRLTGNNYGYTF	TGTGCCAGCAGGTTGACAGGGAACAACTATGGCTACACCTTC
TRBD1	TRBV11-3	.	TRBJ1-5	CASSVDRGHSNQPQHF	TGTGCCAGCAGCGTGGACAGGGGCCATAGCAATCAGCCCCAGCATTTT
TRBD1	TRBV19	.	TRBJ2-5	CASSPGQGGQTQYF	TGTGCCAGTAGTCCGGGACAGGGCGGACAGACCCAGTACTTC